This entry lists 10 T cell receptor beta chains sequenced from one sample in a study of monozygotic twins with inflammatory bowel disease. TCRdb reworked the 5' RACE reads into one entry per CDR3 protein, no DNA. This sample's table reports roughly 160,000 distinct CDR3 sequences. Sequencing input: blood. All receptors derive from a human donor with ulcerative colitis or Crohn's disease, or a healthy co-twin of an affected twin (not recorded which).

The V call is TRBV10-3, the J call TRBJ1-6; TCRdb names TRBD1, which stays unverified in the absence of DNA. CDR1 ENHRY and CDR2 SYGVKD come from the germline V gene. This CDR3 is 14 amino acids long. Here the CDR3 reads CAIRTGNLNSPLHF.

The rearrangement uses TRBV7-2 and TRBJ2-5; the TCRdb D gene call, TRBD2, has no DNA to confirm it. CDR3 length equals 15 residues. The V gene's germline CDR1 is SGHTA and CDR2 FQGNSA. CDR3 in amino acids: CASSSGLADQETQYF.

This chain joins TRBV4-2 and TRBJ2-7. Per the germline V gene, CDR1 is LGHNA and CDR2 is YNFKEQ. The CDR3 length is 12 residues. CDR3 loop: CASSQDFYEQYF.

V gene TRBV3-1 combines with J gene TRBJ1-1; the D gene TCRdb calls, TRBD1, cannot be checked with no DNA. Germline V CDR1 and CDR2: LGHDT, YNNKEL (reference sequence). The CDR3 has 15 amino acids. CDR3 residues: CASSPGQGMNTEAFF.

The chain couples TRBV14 to TRBJ1-2. From germline, CDR1 is SGHDN and CDR2 FVKESK. The CDR3 totals 12 residues. CDR3 loop: CASSQERVGYTF.

This chain uses TRBV7-2 with TRBJ1-5; TCRdb lists TRBD1, though no DNA is available to test this call. From germline, CDR1 is SGHTA and CDR2 FQGNSA. This CDR3 is built from 14 residues. CDR3 in amino acids: CASSWVQGDQPQHF.

The chain joins TRBV20-1 to TRBJ2-1; lacking DNA, the TRBD1 call made by TCRdb goes unchecked. Germline V lookup: CDR1 DFQATT, CDR2 SNEGSKA (reference sequence). The CDR3 has 14 amino acids. CDR3 residues: CSAPAGASYNEQFF.

CDR3 sequence reads: CASSRSGRNTGELFF. The chain has TRBV7-9 and TRBJ2-2. Germline V CDR1 and CDR2: SEHNR, FQNEAQ (reference sequence). The length of the CDR3 is 15 residues.

This rearrangement joins TRBV2 to TRBJ2-2; lacking DNA, the TRBD1 call made by TCRdb goes unchecked. The CDR3 totals 17 residues. The germline CDR1 and CDR2 sequences are SNHLY and FYNNEI. CDR3 sequence reads: CASFPGRGQTNTGELFF.

This chain uses TRBV20-1 with TRBJ1-2. Germline loops: CDR1 DFQATT, CDR2 SNEGSKA (reference sequence). This CDR3 is built from 13 residues. The CDR3 here is CSAGPPQGSGYTF.